What follows are 32 T cell receptor beta chains derived from one specimen sequenced in a study of cytotoxic CD8 clonotypes in ibrutinib-treated CLL. Assay used: immunoSEQ multiplex PCR; TCRdb lists only in-frame clones, some missing. The sample holds approximately 200,000 clones; around 72% are singletons and the top ten take roughly 13%. The specimen was PBMCs, collected after 24 months of ibrutinib treatment. The receptors were sampled from a human donor with chronic lymphocytic leukemia.

The J gene is TRBJ2-7, the V gene TRBV19, with D tentatively TRBD1 or TRBD2 (5 bases each). Trimming cost V 4 bases and J 3 bases, with 19 bases left between them. The CDR3 covers 16 residues. CDR1 and CDR2 (germline): LNHDA, SQIVND (reference sequence). The CDR3 DNA is TGTGCCAGTAGTAATGGAGCCGATGGGGGAGTCTACGAGCAGTACTTC. It is translated as CASSNGADGGVYEQYF.

The chain couples TRBV28 to TRBJ1-2; D is unresolved. The germline CDR1 and CDR2 sequences are MDHEN and SYDVKM. The CDR3 totals 14 residues. V was cut by 3 bases and J by 8 bases, with 16 bases left in between. The CDR3 coding sequence is TGTGCCAGCAGTTTTGGGGTCAGTGTGGGCGGCTACACCTTC. This gives the protein CASSFGVSVGGYTF.

CDR3 bases: TGCAGCGTCTACGGGGGCGCCACAGATACGCAGTATTTT. This gives the protein CSVYGGATDTQYF. V gene TRBV29-1 combines with J gene TRBJ2-3; D is tentatively TRBD1 or TRBD2 (6 bases each). Looked up from germline, CDR1 is SQVTM and CDR2 is ANQGSEA. V was pared by 6 bases and J by 2 bases, with 12 bases between. CDR3 length: 13 residues.

This clone has only one observation. Here the CDR3 DNA reads TGTGCCAGCAGCTTGTTGGCTAGCGGGAACACCGGGGAGCTGTTTTTT. Protein: CASSLLASGNTGELFF. The genes are TRBV5-8 and TRBJ2-2; 7 bases agree with TRBD2. The CDR3 spans 16 residues. J gave up 1 base and V 1 base, and 4 bases lay outside the gene matches. The germline V gene has CDR1 SGHTS and CDR2 YDEGEE.

CDR3 residues: CASSVGSSGRATDTQYF. CDR3 nucleotides: TGTGCCAGCAGCGTAGGGTCTAGCGGGAGGGCCACAGATACGCAGTATTTT. The genes are TRBV9 and TRBJ2-3; TRBD2 matches at 12 bases. The CDR3 is 17 residues long. Trimming took 0 bases from V and 2 from J; bases not matched to a gene: 4. CDR1 is SGDLS, CDR2 YYNGEE, per germline.

The rearrangement joins TRBV5-1 to TRBJ2-7, with 8 bases fitting TRBD1. This CDR3 region has 15 residues. J gave up 3 bases and V 0 bases, and 5 bases lay outside the gene matches. CDR1 SGHRS and CDR2 YFSETQ come from the germline V gene. This CDR3 is CASSLVGTGNYEQYF. In nucleotides, the CDR3 is TGCGCCAGCAGCTTGGTAGGGACAGGTAACTACGAGCAGTACTTC.

DNA for the CDR3: TGTGCCAGTAGTCCGGGACAAAATAATCAGCCCCAGCATTTT. Amino acid sequence: CASSPGQNNQPQHF. The chain couples TRBV19 to TRBJ1-5; weak D call: TRBD1 (6 bases). The CDR3 loop spans 14 amino acids. Germline V gene sequence: CDR1 LNHDA, CDR2 SQIVND (reference sequence). V dropped 5 bases and J dropped 4 bases, with 12 bases sitting between them.

The chain joins TRBV27 to TRBJ2-1; tentatively, D is TRBD1 (5 bases). Germline V gives CDR1 MNHEY, CDR2 SMNVEV (reference sequence). The V end was cut by 6 bases, the J end by 12 bases, with 21 bases between. This CDR3 region has 14 residues. CDR3 region: CASSVPGRSTGQFF. The CDR3 DNA reads as TGTGCCAGCAGCGTTCCGGGCCGCTCAACAGGGCAGTTCTTC.

The genes are TRBV4-3 and TRBJ2-7, with TRBD1 identical over 7 bases. Germline CDR1 and CDR2: LGHNA and YSLEER. Trimming cost V 4 bases and J 0 bases; bases outside gene matches: 6. This CDR3 has 15 residues. For the CDR3, the DNA is TGCGCCAGCAGCCCCCGGGACAGTAACTCCTACGAGCAGTACTTC. Protein product: CASSPRDSNSYEQYF.

This clone was detected ten times or more. The J gene is TRBJ2-1, the V gene TRBV25-1; TRBD2 matches at 11 bases. The length of the CDR3 is 15 residues. Germline V lookup: CDR1 MGHDK, CDR2 SYGVNS. V gave up 4 bases and J gave up 5 bases; unmatched junction bases: 4. The CDR3 bases are TGTGCCAGCAGTGGTCTAGCGGGAGGACACAATGAGCAGTTCTTC. Its protein product is CASSGLAGGHNEQFF.

V gene TRBV5-1 combines with J gene TRBJ1-3, with unresolved D. Per germline, CDR1 SGHRS and CDR2 YFSETQ. This CDR3 spans 15 amino acids. With 1 base removed from V and 0 bases from J, the gap between germline ends came to 8 bases. CDR3 sequence (DNA): TGCGCCAGCAGCTTGACCTCAGGCTCTGGAAACACCATATATTTT. Its translation is CASSLTSGSGNTIYF.

The V and J genes are TRBV7-2 and TRBJ2-7; 9 bases agree with TRBD2. The CDR3 extends over 14 amino acids. Germline loops: CDR1 SGHTA, CDR2 FQGNSA. V dropped 3 bases and J dropped 3; count of bases not matched to a gene: 3. The CDR3 DNA reads TGTGCCAGCAGCTTTAGCGGGAGTTACTACGAGCAGTACTTC. It is translated as CASSFSGSYYEQYF.

The rearrangement uses TRBV4-2 and TRBJ2-7; 12 bases align to TRBD2. This CDR3 spans 18 amino acids. Trimming at V came to 4 bases and at J to 0 bases, leaving 10 bases not matched to a gene. CDR1 LGHNA and CDR2 YNFKEQ come from the germline V gene. In nucleotides, the CDR3 is TGTGCCAGCAGCCGTAAACTAGCGGGAGGCGCGAACTCCTACGAGCAGTACTTC. It is translated as CASSRKLAGGANSYEQYF.

The chain links TRBV4-3 to TRBJ1-2, with TRBD1 as a possible D gene (5 bases). V shed 4 bases and J shed 0 bases, with 9 bases lying between them. Germline assignment: CDR1 LGHNA and CDR2 YSLEER. CDR3 length: 14 amino acids. CDR3 loop: CASSRGRANYGYTF. The CDR3, as DNA: TGCGCCAGCAGCCGGGGGAGGGCTAACTATGGCTACACCTTC.

The gene calls are TRBV7-6 and TRBJ1-1; no firm D call. This CDR3 has 14 amino acids. Between the trimmed V and J ends, which lost 2 bases and 4 bases, there was a span of 11 bases. CDR1 SGHVS and CDR2 FNYEAQ come from the germline V gene. CDR3 bases: TGTGCCAGCAGCTTACAGTTATGGGGCACTGAAGCTTTCTTT. It codes for CASSLQLWGTEAFF.

This clone appeared a few times. The rearrangement links TRBV27 to TRBJ2-7; 10 bases fit TRBD1. The CDR3 runs 15 residues. Trimming at V came to 6 bases and at J to 2 bases, leaving 7 bases not matched to a gene. Germline CDR1 MNHEY, CDR2 SMNVEV (reference sequence). CDR3 in DNA: TGTGCCAGCAGCCCCGGGGGACAGGGGACCTACGAGCAGTACTTC. This translates into CASSPGGQGTYEQYF.

This clone has more than one count but fewer than ten. J is TRBJ1-5 and V is TRBV27, with TRBD1 matching over 7 bases. V was clipped by 10 bases and J by 0 bases; unmatched bases: 9. The germline CDR1 and CDR2 sequences are MNHEY and SMNVEV (reference sequence). This CDR3 has 15 residues. CDR3 sequence reads: CATRTGTASNQPQHF. CDR3 DNA sequence: TGTGCCACCCGGACCGGGACAGCTAGCAATCAGCCCCAGCATTTT.

The V gene is TRBV4-3, the J gene TRBJ2-7, with TRBD1 matching 12 bases. V shed 4 bases and J 6 bases; nucleotides not matched to a gene: 4. The CDR3 consists of 14 residues. CDR1 and CDR2 (germline): LGHNA, YSLEER. The CDR3: CASSLGTGGPEQYF. In DNA, the CDR3 is TGCGCCAGCAGCCTCGGGACAGGGGGCCCCGAGCAGTACTTC.

The CDR3, as DNA: TGCAGTGCCGAGGGCGGAGAGACCCAGTACTTC. Translating gives CSAEGGETQYF. This chain joins TRBV20-1 and TRBJ2-5, with D possibly TRBD2 on 5 matching bases. The CDR3 has 11 amino acids. The germline V gene encodes CDR1 DFQATT and CDR2 SNEGSKA (reference sequence). V lost 6 bases and J lost 4, with 9 bases in between.

This clone was recorded a few times. As DNA, the CDR3 is TGTGCCATCAGTCCGTCACCGGGACAGACGAACACTGAAGCTTTCTTT. Encoded protein: CAISPSPGQTNTEAFF. The chain combines TRBV10-3 with TRBJ1-1, with TRBD1 identical over 7 bases. Germline CDR1 is ENHRY and CDR2 is SYGVKD. Unmatched junction bases numbered 10, after V lost 5 bases and J lost 1 base. This CDR3 is built from 16 residues.

This chain links TRBV5-1 with TRBJ2-1; the match to TRBD2 covers 10 bases. Germline loops: CDR1 SGHRS, CDR2 YFSETQ. The V gene end was trimmed by 6 bases and the J gene end by 9 bases; junction bases not matched to a gene: 9. The CDR3 has 14 amino acids. The DNA for the CDR3 is TGCGCCAGCAATTTGGGGACTAGCGTGGGTGAGCAGTTCTTC. It specifies CASNLGTSVGEQFF.

V and J are TRBV11-1 and TRBJ2-7; weak D call: TRBD2 (6 bases). The CDR3 is made up of 15 amino acids. CDR1 SGHAT and CDR2 FQDESV come from the germline V gene (reference sequence). The V end was cut by 3 bases, the J end by 0 bases, with 12 bases between. The CDR3 loop reads CASSFGGVSSYEQYF. In DNA form, the CDR3 reads TGTGCCAGCAGCTTTGGCGGGGTTAGCTCCTACGAGCAGTACTTC.

The rearrangement uses TRBV5-1 and TRBJ1-2; D not resolved. The CDR3 consists of 13 residues. Germline lookup yields CDR1 SGHRS and CDR2 YFSETQ. V was pared by 4 bases and J by 3 bases, with 10 bases between. The CDR3: CASSLPSDYGYTF. The DNA for the CDR3 is TGCGCCAGCAGCCTGCCGTCGGACTATGGCTACACCTTC.

The chain employs TRBV25-1 and TRBJ2-2, with D uncertain. Germline CDR1 and CDR2: MGHDK and SYGVNS. The CDR3 is made up of 15 amino acids. V lost 6 bases to trimming and J lost 0 bases, with 11 bases between them. CDR3 sequence (DNA): TGTGCCAGCAGACGAACCGACACGAACACCGGGGAGCTGTTTTTT. It encodes CASRRTDTNTGELFF.

This chain's CDR3 is CASSLAAGFSGNTIYF. The CDR3 DNA follows: TGCGCCAGCAGCTTGGCGGCAGGGTTCTCTGGAAACACCATATATTTT. The chain couples TRBV5-1 to TRBJ1-3; maybe TRBD1 (5 bases). The V gene's germline CDR1 is SGHRS and CDR2 YFSETQ. Trimming took off 0 bases at V and 0 bases at J, with 10 bases between the two ends. This CDR3 spans 16 amino acids. The whole variable domain, remainder taken from reference TRBV5-1 and TRBJ1-3, is KAGVTQTPRYLIKTRGQQVTLSCSPISGHRSVSWYQQTPGQGLQFLFEYFSETQRNKGNFPGRFSGRQFSNSRSEMNVSTLELGDSALYLCASSLAAGFSGNTIYFGEGSWLTVV.

V is TRBV6-5 and J is TRBJ2-2, with 7 bases lining up with TRBD1. Trimming took 7 bases from V and 4 from J; bases not matched to a gene: 0. Germline V lookup: CDR1 MNHEY, CDR2 SVGAGI. CDR3 length equals 12 residues. The CDR3 loop is CASNRGTGELFF. The CDR3 DNA reads as TGTGCCAGCAACAGGGGCACCGGGGAGCTGTTTTTT.

J is TRBJ2-7 and V is TRBV13, with 8 bases aligning to TRBD2. CDR3 length: 15 residues. With V trimmed by 0 bases and J by 4 bases, 5 bases remained unmatched. The V gene's germline CDR1 is PRHDT and CDR2 FYEKMQ (reference sequence). The CDR3 protein is CASSLGVAGLYEQYF. The CDR3 nucleotides are TGTGCCAGCAGCTTAGGGGTAGCGGGACTATACGAGCAGTACTTC.

The V and J genes are TRBV28 and TRBJ2-7; TRBD2 matches at 7 bases. Unmatched junction bases numbered 9, after V lost 6 bases and J lost 4 bases. Germline values: CDR1 MDHEN, CDR2 SYDVKM. This CDR3 spans 14 amino acids. Here the CDR3 reads CASRPTSKVYEQYF. The CDR3 DNA follows: TGTGCCAGCAGACCGACTAGCAAAGTTTACGAGCAGTACTTC.

CDR3 sequence: CASSSLAGGTDTQYF. In nucleotides, the CDR3 is TGCGCCAGCAGCTCGCTAGCGGGAGGCACAGATACGCAGTATTTT. V and J are TRBV5-1 and TRBJ2-3; 10 positions match TRBD2. Germline V lookup: CDR1 SGHRS, CDR2 YFSETQ. The CDR3 spans 15 residues. The junction had 2 bases not matched to a gene; V was cut back by 3 bases and J by 1 base.

This clone was seen just once. The chain links TRBV5-1 to TRBJ1-1; no clear D. CDR1 is SGHRS, CDR2 YFSETQ, per germline. With 1 base removed from V and 4 bases from J, the gap between germline ends came to 11 bases. The length of the CDR3 is 14 residues. The CDR3 DNA sequence: TGCGCCAGCAGCTTGACAAGCGGTGGCACTGAAGCTTTCTTT. It translates to CASSLTSGGTEAFF.

The chain is built from TRBV5-4 and TRBJ2-1, with D uncertain. CDR3 length: 13 residues. The V gene's germline CDR1 is SGHNT and CDR2 YYREEE (reference sequence). V dropped 0 bases and J dropped 6 bases, with 7 bases sitting between them. The DNA of the CDR3 is TGTGCCAGCAGCTTGGGGAGTTCCAATGAGCAGTTCTTC. This codes for CASSLGSSNEQFF.

The chain links TRBV2 to TRBJ1-2; 7 nucleotides line up with TRBD1. Germline V gene data show CDR1 as SNHLY and CDR2 as FYNNEI. V shed 1 base and J 4 bases; nucleotides not matched to a gene: 0. The CDR3 length is 13 residues. CDR3 nucleotide sequence: TGTGCCAGCAGTGAAGGGACAGGCTATGGCTACACCTTC. It is translated as CASSEGTGYGYTF.